The clone carrying this T cell receptor (beta chain) was seen only a few times. The sample comes from a study of blood T cell repertoires in COVID-19. Study-level information: Whether acute or convalescent, the COVID-19 samples came from the United States, Italy and Spain. PBMCs, B-cell-depleted T cells, or T cells were the source of the cDNA or gDNA that made up the material.

In the original workflow: The assay estimated nucleated cells by amplifying reference gene primers. Sequenced by immunoSEQ multiplex PCR; TCRdb stores in-frame clones only, minus some. That table furnishes V, J and clone size, whereas the DNA furnished D and trimming. The data show approximately 310,000 clones, less than 85% seen once. V gave up 4 bases and J gave up 0 bases, with 19 bases separating them. This CDR3 has 18 residues. Germline V gene lookup returns CDR1 SGHVS and CDR2 FNYEAQ. The source of this sequence is a woman in her twenties or thirties who had been exposed to COVID-19. What was sequenced was PBMCs or T cells enriched from blood (not recorded which). This chain links TRBV7-6 with TRBJ1-3, with a tentative D call TRBD1 (6 bases). DNA of the CDR3: TGTGCCAGCAGCTATAGCCCTGGACAGAGCCACTCTGGAAACACCATATATTTT. Its protein is CASSYSPGQSHSGNTIYF.